Below are 26 T cell receptor beta chains sequenced from a single sample in a study of blood T cell repertoires in COVID-19. Generated by immunoSEQ multiplex PCR, the TCRdb table keeps only in-frame clones and is missing some. The sample contains a few hundred thousand clones, roughly 87% of which appear only once. The sequenced sample was PBMCs or T cells enriched from blood (not recorded which). These TCRs come from a woman aged 25 to 39 who had recovered from COVID-19.

The chain is built from TRBV28 and TRBJ1-5; D possibly corresponds to TRBD1 (6 bases). The V and J ends lost 7 bases and 6 bases respectively, with 13 bases between them. From germline, CDR1 is MDHEN and CDR2 SYDVKM. The CDR3 length is 13 residues. CDR3: CASNKGGSQPQHF. For the CDR3, the DNA is TGTGCCAGCAACAAAGGGGGTTCTCAGCCCCAGCATTTT.

The chain joins TRBV28 to TRBJ2-7, with 9 bases aligning to TRBD1. Germline loops: CDR1 MDHEN, CDR2 SYDVKM. After removal of 10 bases from V and 3 bases from J, the junction contained 19 bases not matched to a gene. The CDR3 has 17 residues. CDR3 sequence: CATRERTGALIGYEQYF. The CDR3 DNA reads as TGTGCCACCAGGGAGAGGACAGGGGCCCTCATTGGCTACGAGCAGTACTTC.

The gene calls are TRBV4-2 and TRBJ2-1; D might be TRBD1 (6 bases). With 3 bases removed from V and 10 bases from J, the gap between germline ends came to 16 bases. Germline lookup yields CDR1 LGHNA and CDR2 YNFKEQ. The CDR3 is 14 residues long. CDR3 sequence reads: CASSQTGSLIEQFF. The CDR3 region has the DNA TGTGCCAGCAGCCAGACAGGCAGCCTGATAGAGCAGTTCTTC.

V is TRBV28 and J is TRBJ1-4; D remains unclear. There are 16 residues in the CDR3. CDR1 MDHEN and CDR2 SYDVKM come from the germline V gene. V gave up 3 bases and J gave up 8 bases, with 19 bases separating them. As DNA, the CDR3 is TGTGCCAGCAGTTTCCCTCTTACGGGAGGTCGGGAAAAACTGTTTTTT. This codes for CASSFPLTGGREKLFF.

CDR3 in amino acids: CASSLEAHRGREQYF. In DNA form, the CDR3 reads TGTGCCAGCAGCTTAGAGGCCCACAGGGGTCGGGAGCAGTACTTC. The chain carries TRBV7-2 and TRBJ2-7, with 7 positions matching TRBD1. V lost 1 base to trimming and J lost 7 bases; unmatched junction nucleotides: 10. This CDR3 has 15 residues. Germline-derived CDR1 and CDR2 are SGHTA and FQGNSA.

The chain joins TRBV14 to TRBJ2-5, with 12 bases identical to TRBD1. Germline assignment: CDR1 SGHDN and CDR2 FVKESK. J gave up 2 bases and V 4 bases, and 11 bases lay outside the gene matches. The CDR3 is made up of 18 amino acids. The CDR3 coding sequence is TGTGCCAGCAGCCCCGTCCCGGGACAGGGGGCGACTCAAGAGACCCAGTACTTC. It yields the protein CASSPVPGQGATQETQYF. Combining the CDR3 with reference TRBV14 and TRBJ2-5 gives the whole variable domain EAGVTQFPSHSVIEKGQTVTLRCDPISGHDNLYWYRRVMGKEIKFLLHFVKESKQDESGMPNNRFLAERTGGTYSTLKVQPAELEDSGVYFCASSPVPGQGATQETQYFGPGTRLLVL.

V and J are TRBV2 and TRBJ2-3, with TRBD1 matching 8 bases. The CDR3 runs to 14 residues. CDR1 is SNHLY and CDR2 is FYNNEI in the germline V gene. V lost 6 bases and J lost 5; bases outside the gene matches: 7. CDR3 in amino acids: CASSEETGVDTQYF. DNA of the CDR3: TGTGCCAGCAGCGAGGAGACAGGGGTAGATACGCAGTATTTT.

The genes are TRBV20-1 and TRBJ2-2; D may be TRBD1 (6 bases). The CDR3 totals 15 residues. Trimming took off 3 bases at V and 1 base at J, with 12 bases between the two ends. Germline V gene lookup returns CDR1 DFQATT and CDR2 SNEGSKA (reference sequence). For the CDR3, the DNA is TGCAGTGCTAGTGCTCGGGACAAGAACACCGGGGAGCTGTTTTTT. Translated, it gives CSASARDKNTGELFF.

This clone appeared a single time. This chain links TRBV15 with TRBJ1-5, with 10 bases lining up with TRBD1. V lost 4 bases to trimming and J lost 6 bases; unmatched junction nucleotides: 3. The CDR3 spans 14 residues. The germline gives CDR1 LNHNV, CDR2 YYDKDF (reference sequence). CDR3 nucleotide sequence: TGTGCCACCAGCAAGGGACAGGGGAGTCAGCCCCAGCATTTT. Its protein is CATSKGQGSQPQHF.

The rearrangement links TRBV19 to TRBJ2-1; D is perhaps TRBD2 (6 bases). This CDR3 comprises 14 residues. Germline V gives CDR1 LNHDA, CDR2 SQIVND (reference sequence). Between the trimmed V and J ends, which lost 5 bases and 7 bases, there was a span of 15 bases. The CDR3 loop reads CASSPPWGGNEQFF. In DNA form, the CDR3 reads TGTGCCAGTAGTCCTCCGTGGGGAGGTAATGAGCAGTTCTTC. Full variable domain (rest looked up from reference TRBV19 and TRBJ2-1): DGGITQSPKYLFRKEGQNVTLSCEQNLNHDAMYWYRQDPGQGLRLIYYSQIVNDFQKGDIAEGYSVSREKKESFPLTVTSAQKNPTAFYLCASSPPWGGNEQFFGPGTRLTVL.

The V and J genes are TRBV29-1 and TRBJ2-7, with D possibly being TRBD1 (6 bases). The CDR3 is made up of 13 amino acids. The V end was cut by 7 bases, the J end by 1 base, with 14 bases between. The germline V gene encodes CDR1 SQVTM and CDR2 ANQGSEA. The CDR3 bases are TGCAGCGCCCAAAAACAGGGTTCCTACGAGCAGTACTTC. This codes for CSAQKQGSYEQYF.

This clone was found once. The rearrangement uses TRBV15 and TRBJ2-1, with D tentatively TRBD2 (5 bases). This CDR3 spans 14 amino acids. V was clipped by 5 bases and J by 0 bases, with 8 bases between them. Germline V lookup: CDR1 LNHNV, CDR2 YYDKDF (reference sequence). The CDR3 spells CATSGGSSYNEQFF. The CDR3 region has the DNA TGTGCCACCAGCGGTGGGAGCTCCTACAATGAGCAGTTCTTC. The full variable domain, completed using reference TRBV15 and TRBJ2-1, is DAMVIQNPRYQVTQFGKPVTLSCSQTLNHNVMYWYQQKSSQAPKLLFHYYDKDFNNEADTPDNFQSRRPNTSFCFLDIRSPGLGDTAMYLCATSGGSSYNEQFFGPGTRLTVL.

The chain is built from TRBV10-3 and TRBJ1-1; possible D gene TRBD1, 6 bases. V was trimmed by 6 bases and J by 1 base, leaving 12 bases between them. Per germline, CDR1 ENHRY and CDR2 SYGVKD. The CDR3 length is 14 residues. CDR3 amino acids: CAISLGQPNTEAFF. CDR3 coding DNA: TGTGCCATCAGCCTAGGACAGCCGAACACTGAAGCTTTCTTT.

The chain uses TRBV5-4 and TRBJ2-2; D is perhaps TRBD1 (6 bases). V lost 0 bases and J 5 bases, leaving 14 bases between the germline ends. CDR1 and CDR2 from the germline V gene are SGHNT and YYREEE (reference sequence). There are 16 residues in the CDR3. As DNA, the CDR3 is TGTGCCAGCAGCTTGGCCGGCAGGGGTGGGACCGGGGAGCTGTTTTTT. This encodes CASSLAGRGGTGELFF.

The chain is built from TRBV11-3 and TRBJ2-5; TRBD1 agrees at 9 bases. CDR1 and CDR2 (germline): SGHNT, YENEEA. V was clipped by 5 bases and J by 2 bases; unmatched bases: 3. The CDR3 is 14 residues long. The CDR3 bases are TGTGCCAGCAGCCGACAGGGGGGTCAAGAGACCCAGTACTTC. This translates into CASSRQGGQETQYF. Drawing the rest from reference TRBV11-3 and TRBJ2-5, the complete variable domain is EAGVVQSPRYKIIEKKQPVAFWCNPISGHNTLYWYLQNLGQGPELLIRYENEEAVDDSQLPKDRFSAERLKGVDSTLKIQPAELGDSAVYLCASSRQGGQETQYFGPGTRLLVL.

There are a few counts of this clone. The chain combines TRBV7-9 with TRBJ2-3, with D possibly being TRBD2 (6 bases). Trimming removed 1 base at V and 0 bases at J, with 8 bases between. The germline CDR1 and CDR2 sequences are SEHNR and FQNEAQ (reference sequence). The CDR3 sequence is 15 residues long. The DNA of the CDR3 is TGTGCCAGCAGCTTAGGGGGACTTAGCACAGATACGCAGTATTTT. It translates to CASSLGGLSTDTQYF.

This sequence joins TRBV7-2 and TRBJ2-2; D is possibly TRBD1 (6 bases). The CDR3 covers 16 residues. Looked up from germline, CDR1 is SGHTA and CDR2 is FQGNSA. V was trimmed by 6 bases and J by 5 bases, leaving 19 bases between them. The CDR3 nucleotides read TGTGCCAGCAGGGTGGGGGTTTCGGGACAAACCGGGGAGCTGTTTTTT. Its protein is CASRVGVSGQTGELFF.

The rearrangement links TRBV19 to TRBJ1-5, with 8 nucleotides matching TRBD1. Germline lookup yields CDR1 LNHDA and CDR2 SQIVND (reference sequence). The trim removed 6 bases at V and 0 bases at J, leaving 7 bases unmatched. This CDR3 has 16 residues. CDR3 sequence reads: CASRSGQGHSNQPQHF. DNA for the CDR3: TGTGCCAGTAGGTCTGGACAGGGCCATAGCAATCAGCCCCAGCATTTT.

The CDR3 DNA reads as TGTGCCAGCTCAACACCATCTAGCACAGATACGCAGTATTTT. Encoded protein: CASSTPSSTDTQYF. The genes are TRBV28 and TRBJ2-3; D remains unclear. The CDR3 loop spans 14 amino acids. V dropped 8 bases and J dropped 0 bases, with 12 bases sitting between them. CDR1 MDHEN and CDR2 SYDVKM come from the germline V gene.

The rearrangement links TRBV4-2 to TRBJ1-1; D possibly corresponds to TRBD1 (6 bases). The germline CDR1 and CDR2 sequences are LGHNA and YNFKEQ. V dropped 0 bases and J dropped 6 bases, with 20 bases sitting between them. CDR3 length: 17 residues. CDR3 bases: TGTGCCAGCAGCCAAGATGGGGCAGGGGACACTACTTCTGAAGCTTTCTTT. This sequence encodes CASSQDGAGDTTSEAFF.

The chain uses TRBV2 and TRBJ1-1, with D perhaps matching TRBD1 (6 bases). Trimming took off 4 bases at V and 3 bases at J, with 9 bases between the two ends. CDR1 is SNHLY and CDR2 is FYNNEI in the germline V gene. This CDR3 is built from 13 residues. For the CDR3, the DNA is TGTGCCAGCAGTGTGCAGGGGTACACTGAAGCTTTCTTT. Translation gives CASSVQGYTEAFF.

The gene calls are TRBV5-8 and TRBJ1-5, with unresolved D. Deletions cut 5 bases from V and 0 bases from J, with 9 bases between. Germline V gene lookup returns CDR1 SGHTS and CDR2 YDEGEE. The CDR3 totals 14 residues. The chain's CDR3 is CASRRVYSNQPQHF. The CDR3 region has the DNA TGTGCCAGCAGGCGGGTTTATAGCAATCAGCCCCAGCATTTT.

This clone was seen only a few times. The chain has TRBV6-2 or TRBV6-3 and TRBJ2-7; the match to TRBD2 covers 8 bases. V shed 5 bases and J 4 bases; nucleotides not matched to a gene: 1. The CDR3 spans 12 residues. CDR1 and CDR2 (germline): MNHEY, SVGEGT. CDR3 protein: CASSRGGYEQYF. The CDR3 DNA sequence: TGTGCCAGCAGTCGGGGGGGATACGAGCAGTACTTC.

The gene calls are TRBV5-6 and TRBJ1-2, with a possible D match to TRBD1 (6 bases). Germline V gene data show CDR1 as SGHDT and CDR2 as YYEEEE. Trimming stripped 4 bases from V and 1 base from J, with 17 bases between. The CDR3 covers 16 residues. The CDR3 sequence is CASSPGGARINYGYTF. CDR3 DNA sequence: TGTGCCAGCAGCCCGGGGGGGGCCCGTATTAACTATGGCTACACCTTC.

The V call is TRBV4-1, the J call TRBJ2-2; 8 nucleotides agree with TRBD1. CDR1 is MGHRA, CDR2 YSYEKL, per germline. V lost 4 bases, J lost 1 base, and 5 bases stayed unmatched. The CDR3 has 16 amino acids. The CDR3, as DNA: TGCGCCAGCAGCCTAAACGACAGGGGGAACACCGGGGAGCTGTTTTTT. Amino acids: CASSLNDRGNTGELFF.

The genes are TRBV5-4 and TRBJ1-2; the match to TRBD1 covers 7 bases. This CDR3 is built from 15 residues. The V and J ends lost 1 base and 2 bases, in that order; junction bases with no gene match: 5. Germline values: CDR1 SGHNT, CDR2 YYREEE (reference sequence). CDR3 nucleotide sequence: TGTGCCAGCAGCTTGAGGCAGGGGGTAAACTATGGCTACACCTTC. Translating it yields CASSLRQGVNYGYTF.